The 21 T cell receptor beta chains listed next were all sequenced from one sample in a study of OX40 agonist ivuxolimab in advanced cancers. The repertoire was sequenced with immunoSEQ multiplex PCR; TCRdb's copy has only in-frame clones and lacks some. Of around 95,000 clones listed, around 90% are singletons. The input for sequencing was CD4+ or CD8+ T cells sorted from blood, taken in a trial of the OX40 agonist ivuxolimab. The source is an adult with an advanced solid tumor such as melanoma, head and neck, liver or kidney cancer.

The CDR3 protein is CASSEEGAGIEQYF. CDR3 DNA: TGTGCCAGCAGTGAAGAGGGGGCCGGTATAGAGCAGTACTTC. This rearrangement joins TRBV2 to TRBJ2-7, with TRBD1 matching 7 bases. Germline CDR1 and CDR2: SNHLY and FYNNEI. Trimming took 1 base from V and 7 from J; bases not matched to a gene: 7. This CDR3 is built from 14 residues.

The chain links TRBV5-1 to TRBJ2-1; TRBD2 matches at 8 bases. The CDR3 totals 13 residues. The trim removed 4 bases at V and 9 bases at J, leaving 6 bases unmatched. Germline V gene lookup returns CDR1 SGHRS and CDR2 YFSETQ. The CDR3 DNA reads TGCGCCAGCAGCAAGGGACTAGAGGGTGAGCAGTTCTTC. Its translation: CASSKGLEGEQFF.

This chain uses TRBV5-1 with TRBJ2-3, with 8 bases identical to TRBD1. V lost 1 base to trimming and J lost 5 bases; unmatched junction nucleotides: 3. The CDR3 is 14 amino acids. Germline CDR1 reads SGHRS; CDR2 reads YFSETQ. The CDR3 reads CASSLTGGGDTQYF. The DNA of the CDR3 is TGCGCCAGCAGCTTGACAGGGGGAGGAGATACGCAGTATTTT.

V is TRBV7-2 and J is TRBJ2-1, with 8 bases lining up with TRBD2. The J segment lost 0 bases and the V segment lost 5 bases, leaving 6 bases of the junction unmatched. Germline CDR1 and CDR2: SGHTA and FQGNSA. The CDR3 is 16 amino acids. CDR3 sequence: CASSPRAGASYNEQFF. As DNA, the CDR3 is TGTGCCAGCAGCCCACGAGCGGGAGCCTCCTACAATGAGCAGTTCTTC.

The chain has TRBV11-2 and TRBJ2-5; D is uncertain. This CDR3 region has 14 residues. The germline gives CDR1 SGHAT, CDR2 FQNNGV. V dropped 6 bases and J dropped 0 bases, with 11 bases sitting between them. The CDR3 reads CASRDWANQETQYF. The CDR3 DNA sequence: TGTGCCAGCAGGGATTGGGCTAACCAAGAGACCCAGTACTTC.

The gene calls are TRBV4-2 and TRBJ2-7, with 8 bases identical to TRBD1. The CDR3 consists of 15 residues. CDR1 and CDR2 (germline): LGHNA, YNFKEQ. V lost 1 base to trimming and J lost 3 bases; unmatched junction nucleotides: 5. The CDR3: CASSQATGVGYEQYF. The CDR3 region has the DNA TGTGCCAGCAGCCAAGCGACAGGGGTTGGCTACGAGCAGTACTTC.

Regarding this clone: Germline and junction disagree at one end, which may indicate a read error. The V call is TRBV5-1, the J call TRBJ2-2; perhaps TRBD1 as D (5 bases). CDR1 is SGHRS and CDR2 is YFSETQ in the germline V gene. The CDR3 is 14 amino acids. CDR3 region: CANSLSGNTGELFF. Written as DNA, the CDR3 is TGCGCCAACAGCTTGTCAGGGAATACCGGGGAGCTGTTTTTT.

The chain links TRBV6-5 to TRBJ2-2; no clear D. Germline loops: CDR1 MNHEY, CDR2 SVGAGI. CDR3 length equals 15 residues. V was cut by 4 bases and J by 4 bases, with 13 bases left in between. The CDR3 protein is CASSSGARSTGELFF. The CDR3 nucleotides are TGTGCCAGCAGTTCCGGTGCTCGGAGCACCGGGGAGCTGTTTTTT.

The V and J genes are TRBV10-1 and TRBJ2-7; TRBD1 aligns across 9 bases. The J segment lost 3 bases and the V segment lost 2 bases, leaving 5 bases of the junction unmatched. The CDR3 contains 15 residues. Germline V gives CDR1 WNHNN, CDR2 SYGVQD (reference sequence). The CDR3 DNA is TGCGCCAGCAGTGAGGGCGGGACAGGGTTCTACGAGCAGTACTTC. This gives the protein CASSEGGTGFYEQYF.

V gene TRBV7-3 combines with J gene TRBJ2-3, with a tentative D call TRBD1 (6 bases). The CDR3 runs to 14 residues. V gave up 4 bases and J gave up 0 bases, with 8 bases separating them. From germline, CDR1 is SGHTA and CDR2 FQGTGA. CDR3 nucleotides: TGTGCCAGCAGCTCAGGACAGAGCACAGATACGCAGTATTTT. Translated, it gives CASSSGQSTDTQYF.

The genes are TRBV19 and TRBJ2-1; 8 positions match TRBD2. The J segment lost 6 bases and the V segment lost 5 bases, leaving 3 bases of the junction unmatched. CDR3 length: 13 amino acids. CDR1 LNHDA and CDR2 SQIVND come from the germline V gene (reference sequence). For the CDR3, the DNA is TGTGCCAGTAGTTCGGGAGGGATCAATGAGCAGTTCTTC. It codes for CASSSGGINEQFF. Filled out from reference TRBV19 and TRBJ2-1, the complete variable domain reads DGGITQSPKYLFRKEGQNVTLSCEQNLNHDAMYWYRQDPGQGLRLIYYSQIVNDFQKGDIAEGYSVSREKKESFPLTVTSAQKNPTAFYLCASSSGGINEQFFGPGTRLTVL.

The J gene is TRBJ1-5, the V gene TRBV23-1; a possible D gene is TRBD1 (6 bases). TRBV23-1 is known as an ORF, though its function is uncertain. V lost 8 bases and J lost 5, with 13 bases in between. The CDR3 sequence is 13 residues long. The CDR3 loop reads CASGQDRDQPQHF. CDR3 DNA: TGCGCCAGCGGGCAGGACAGAGATCAGCCCCAGCATTTT.

This clone showed up just once. The chain is built from TRBV19 and TRBJ2-5; maybe TRBD2 (5 bases). The CDR3 consists of 13 residues. V was trimmed by 6 bases and J by 5 bases, leaving 13 bases between them. Germline-derived CDR1 and CDR2 are LNHDA and SQIVND (reference sequence). The CDR3 DNA sequence: TGTGCCAGTAGCCTTGCGGGTAGTGAGACCCAGTACTTC. It translates to CASSLAGSETQYF.

As DNA, the CDR3 is TGCAGCGTGAGGACAGGGTGGGAGACCCAGTACTTC. Protein product: CSVRTGWETQYF. J is TRBJ2-5 and V is TRBV29-1, with 8 bases fitting TRBD1. Looked up from germline, CDR1 is SQVTM and CDR2 is ANQGSEA. V dropped 6 bases and J dropped 5; count of bases not matched to a gene: 5. CDR3 length: 12 residues.

This clone was seen a single time. The chain couples TRBV2 to TRBJ1-1; D may be TRBD1 (6 bases). The germline V and J ends were trimmed by 6 bases and 3 bases, with 14 bases remaining between them. The CDR3 extends over 14 amino acids. Germline CDR1 SNHLY, CDR2 FYNNEI. CDR3 loop: CASSPQGLDTEAFF. CDR3 coding DNA: TGTGCCAGCAGCCCTCAGGGGTTGGACACTGAAGCTTTCTTT.

The rearrangement uses TRBV28 and TRBJ2-7; 10 positions agree with TRBD2. Looked up from germline, CDR1 is MDHEN and CDR2 is SYDVKM. The CDR3 is 15 amino acids. J was trimmed by 0 bases and V by 5 bases; bases with no gene match: 4. The CDR3 bases are TGTGCCAGCAGTCTAGCGGGAGCTTCCTCCTACGAGCAGTACTTC. It is translated as CASSLAGASSYEQYF.

The chain couples TRBV27 to TRBJ2-3; D uncertain. This CDR3 is built from 11 residues. Deletions cut 6 bases from V and 2 bases from J, with 3 bases between. In germline, CDR1 is MNHEY, CDR2 SMNVEV (reference sequence). The CDR3 is CASRYTDTQYF. CDR3 DNA: TGTGCCAGCAGATACACAGATACGCAGTATTTT.

This chain joins TRBV28 and TRBJ2-7, with TRBD1 matching over 7 bases. The CDR3 totals 13 residues. Germline V gives CDR1 MDHEN, CDR2 SYDVKM. V shed 8 bases, J shed 4 bases, and the junction held 8 bases outside the gene matches. This CDR3 reads CASLRTGLYEQYF. CDR3 DNA: TGTGCCAGCTTGCGGACAGGATTATACGAGCAGTACTTC. The full variable domain, rest sourced from reference TRBV28 and TRBJ2-7, is DVKVTQSSRYLVKRTGEKVFLECVQDMDHENMFWYRQDPGLGLRLIYFSYDVKMKEKGDIPEGYSVSREKKERFSLILESASTNQTSMYLCASLRTGLYEQYFGPGTRLTVT.

This chain joins TRBV5-1 and TRBJ2-1; 12 bases align to TRBD1. V lost 3 bases, J lost 7 bases, and 8 bases stayed unmatched. Germline V lookup: CDR1 SGHRS, CDR2 YFSETQ. The CDR3 is 16 residues long. Written as DNA, the CDR3 is TGCGCCAGCAGCTCGGCCGGGACAGGGGGCACAAATGAGCAGTTCTTC. It yields the protein CASSSAGTGGTNEQFF.

The chain links TRBV7-8 to TRBJ2-7; 10 bases align to TRBD2. The ends lost 1 base at V and 3 bases at J; junction bases unmatched: 3. The CDR3 is 15 amino acids. Germline CDR1 is SGHVS and CDR2 is FQNEAQ. The CDR3 spells CASSLVLAGVYEQYF. Here the CDR3 DNA reads TGTGCCAGCAGCTTAGTCCTAGCGGGAGTCTACGAGCAGTACTTC.

This chain uses TRBV15 with TRBJ1-1; D gene unclear. Germline CDR1 and CDR2: LNHNV and YYDKDF (reference sequence). V was shortened by 3 bases and J by 2 bases, with 7 bases between the two germline ends. This CDR3 has 13 residues. CDR3 sequence reads: CATSRAGNTEAFF. The CDR3 DNA follows: TGTGCCACCAGCAGGGCAGGAAACACTGAAGCTTTCTTT.